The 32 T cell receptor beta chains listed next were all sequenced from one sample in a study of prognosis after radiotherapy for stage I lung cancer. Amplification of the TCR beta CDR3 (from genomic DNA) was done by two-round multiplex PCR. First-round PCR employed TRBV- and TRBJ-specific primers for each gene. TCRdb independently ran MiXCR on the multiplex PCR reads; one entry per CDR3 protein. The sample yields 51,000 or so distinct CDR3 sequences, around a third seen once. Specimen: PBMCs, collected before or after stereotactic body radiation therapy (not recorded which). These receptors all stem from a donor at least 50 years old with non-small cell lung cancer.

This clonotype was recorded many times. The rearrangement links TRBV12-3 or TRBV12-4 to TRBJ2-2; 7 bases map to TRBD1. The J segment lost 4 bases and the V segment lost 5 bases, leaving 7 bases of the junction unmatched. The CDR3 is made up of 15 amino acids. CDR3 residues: CASSPTHRGTGELFF. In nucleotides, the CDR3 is TGTGCCAGCAGTCCCACCCACAGGGGCACCGGGGAGCTGTTTTTT.

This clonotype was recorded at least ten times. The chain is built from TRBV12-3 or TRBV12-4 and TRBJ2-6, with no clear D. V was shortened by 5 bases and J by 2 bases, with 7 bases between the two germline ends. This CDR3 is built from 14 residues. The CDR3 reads CASSQDPGANVLTF. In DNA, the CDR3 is TGTGCCAGCAGTCAGGATCCTGGGGCCAACGTCCTGACTTTC.

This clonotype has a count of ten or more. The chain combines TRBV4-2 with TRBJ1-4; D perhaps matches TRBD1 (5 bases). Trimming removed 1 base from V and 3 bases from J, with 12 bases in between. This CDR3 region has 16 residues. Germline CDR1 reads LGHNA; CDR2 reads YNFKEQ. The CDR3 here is CASSQAGRGANEKLFF. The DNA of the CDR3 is TGTGCCAGCAGCCAAGCTGGACGGGGGGCTAATGAAAAACTGTTTTTT.

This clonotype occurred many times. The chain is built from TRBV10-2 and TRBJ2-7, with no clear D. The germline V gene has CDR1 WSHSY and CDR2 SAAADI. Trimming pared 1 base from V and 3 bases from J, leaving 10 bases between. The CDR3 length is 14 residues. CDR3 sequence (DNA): TGCGCCAGCAGTGAGTTAGGGCCACACTACGAGCAGTACTTC. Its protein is CASSELGPHYEQYF.

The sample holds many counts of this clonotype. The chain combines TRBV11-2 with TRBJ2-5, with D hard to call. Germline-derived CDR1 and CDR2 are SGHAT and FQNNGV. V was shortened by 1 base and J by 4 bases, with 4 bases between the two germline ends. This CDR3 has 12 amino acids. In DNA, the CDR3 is TGTGCCAGCAGCTTAGTAGGAGAGACCCAGTACTTC. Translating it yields CASSLVGETQYF.

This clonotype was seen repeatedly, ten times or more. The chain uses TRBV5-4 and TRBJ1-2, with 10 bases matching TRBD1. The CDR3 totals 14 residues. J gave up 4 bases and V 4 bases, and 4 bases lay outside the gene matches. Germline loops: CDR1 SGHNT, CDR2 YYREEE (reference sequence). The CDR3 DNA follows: TGTGCCAGCAGCCGGACAGGGGGAAGCTATGGCTACACCTTC. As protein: CASSRTGGSYGYTF.

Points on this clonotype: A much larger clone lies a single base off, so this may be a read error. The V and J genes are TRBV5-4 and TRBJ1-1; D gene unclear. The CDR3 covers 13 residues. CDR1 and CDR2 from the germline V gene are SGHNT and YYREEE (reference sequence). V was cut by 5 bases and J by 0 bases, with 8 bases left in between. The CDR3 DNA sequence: TGTGCCAGCAGGGTCATGATGAACACTGAAGCTTTCTTT. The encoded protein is CASRVMMNTEAFF. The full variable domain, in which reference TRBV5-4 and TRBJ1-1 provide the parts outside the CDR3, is ETGVTQSPTHLIKTRGQQVTLRCSSQSGHNTVSWYQQALGQGPQFIFQYYREEENGRGNFPPRFSGLQFPNYSSELNVNALELDDSALYLCASRVMMNTEAFFGQGTRLTVV.

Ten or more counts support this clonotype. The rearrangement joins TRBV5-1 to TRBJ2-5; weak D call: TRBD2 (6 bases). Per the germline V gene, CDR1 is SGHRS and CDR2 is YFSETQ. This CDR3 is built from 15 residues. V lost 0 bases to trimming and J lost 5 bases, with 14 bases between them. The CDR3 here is CASSLEGSGGETQYF. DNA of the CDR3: TGCGCCAGCAGCTTGGAGGGTAGCGGAGGGGAGACCCAGTACTTC.

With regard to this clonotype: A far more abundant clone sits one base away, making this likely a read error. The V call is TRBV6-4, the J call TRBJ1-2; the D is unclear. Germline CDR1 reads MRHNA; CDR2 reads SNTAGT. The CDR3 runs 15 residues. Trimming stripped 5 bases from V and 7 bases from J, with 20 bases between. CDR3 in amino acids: CASSSSLFGSGGYTF. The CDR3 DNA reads TGTGCCAGCAGTAGCTCCCTGTTTGGCAGTGGTGGCTACACCTTC.

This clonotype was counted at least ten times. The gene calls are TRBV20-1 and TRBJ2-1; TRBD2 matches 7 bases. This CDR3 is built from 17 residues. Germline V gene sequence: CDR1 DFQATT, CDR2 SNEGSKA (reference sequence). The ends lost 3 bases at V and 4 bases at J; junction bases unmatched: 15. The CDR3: CSASVAGLLAEYNEQFF. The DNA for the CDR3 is TGCAGTGCTAGTGTCGCGGGACTATTAGCGGAATACAATGAGCAGTTCTTC.

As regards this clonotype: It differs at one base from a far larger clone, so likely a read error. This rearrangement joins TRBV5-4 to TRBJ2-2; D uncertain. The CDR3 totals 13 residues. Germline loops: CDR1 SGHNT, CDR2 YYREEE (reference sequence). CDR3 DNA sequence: TGTGCCGGCAGCCTTGGACCTACCGGGGAGCTGTTTTTT. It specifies CAGSLGPTGELFF.

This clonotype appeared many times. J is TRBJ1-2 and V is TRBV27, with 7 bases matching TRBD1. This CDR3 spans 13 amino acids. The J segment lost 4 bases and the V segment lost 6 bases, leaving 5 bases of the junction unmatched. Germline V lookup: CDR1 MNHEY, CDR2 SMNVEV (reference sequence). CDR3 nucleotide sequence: TGTGCCAGCAGCGCGACAGGGACCTATGGCTACACCTTC. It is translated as CASSATGTYGYTF.

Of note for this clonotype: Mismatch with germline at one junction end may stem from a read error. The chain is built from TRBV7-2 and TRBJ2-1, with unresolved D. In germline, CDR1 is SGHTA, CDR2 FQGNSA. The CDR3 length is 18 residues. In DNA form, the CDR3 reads TGTGCCAGCAGCCCCTACGGCCTCCGCCGACACTCCTACAATGAGCGGTTCTTC. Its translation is CASSPYGLRRHSYNERFF.

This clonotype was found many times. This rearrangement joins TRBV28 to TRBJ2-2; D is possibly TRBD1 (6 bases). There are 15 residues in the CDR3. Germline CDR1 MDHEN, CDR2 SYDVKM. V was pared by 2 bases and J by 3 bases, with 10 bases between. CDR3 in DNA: TGTGCCAGCAGTTTACACAGGGCAGACACCGGGGAGCTGTTTTTT. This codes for CASSLHRADTGELFF.

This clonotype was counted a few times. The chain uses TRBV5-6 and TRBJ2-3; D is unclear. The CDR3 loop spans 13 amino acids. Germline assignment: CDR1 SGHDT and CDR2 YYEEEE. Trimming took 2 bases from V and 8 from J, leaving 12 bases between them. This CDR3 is CASSFVREVTQYF. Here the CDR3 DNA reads TGTGCCAGCAGCTTCGTACGAGAGGTTACGCAGTATTTT. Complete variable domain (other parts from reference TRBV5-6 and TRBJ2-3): DAGVTQSPTHLIKTRGQQVTLRCSPKSGHDTVSWYQQALGQGPQFIFQYYEEEERQRGNFPDRFSGHQFPNYSSELNVNALLLGDSALYLCASSFVREVTQYFGPGTRLTVL.

The CDR3: CASSPVGGTAMNTEAFF. The CDR3 bases are TGTGCCAGCAGCCCAGTTGGGGGGACAGCGATGAACACTGAAGCTTTCTTT. The chain combines TRBV2 with TRBJ1-1, with TRBD1 matching over 7 bases. Germline CDR1 SNHLY, CDR2 FYNNEI. With 6 bases clipped from V and 0 bases from J, the junction kept 13 bases outside the gene matches. This CDR3 has 17 residues.

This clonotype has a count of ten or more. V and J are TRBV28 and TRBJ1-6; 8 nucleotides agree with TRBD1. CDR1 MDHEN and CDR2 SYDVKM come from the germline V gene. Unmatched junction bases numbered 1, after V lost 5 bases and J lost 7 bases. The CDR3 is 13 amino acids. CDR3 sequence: CASSRQGNSPLHF. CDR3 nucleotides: TGTGCCAGCAGTCGACAGGGGAATTCACCCCTCCACTTT.

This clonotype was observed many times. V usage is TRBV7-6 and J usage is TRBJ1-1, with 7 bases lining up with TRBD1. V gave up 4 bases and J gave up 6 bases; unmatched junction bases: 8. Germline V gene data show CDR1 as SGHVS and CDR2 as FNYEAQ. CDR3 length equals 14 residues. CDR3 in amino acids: CASSWEQGRAEAFF. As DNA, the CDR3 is TGTGCCAGCAGCTGGGAACAGGGGAGGGCTGAAGCTTTCTTT.

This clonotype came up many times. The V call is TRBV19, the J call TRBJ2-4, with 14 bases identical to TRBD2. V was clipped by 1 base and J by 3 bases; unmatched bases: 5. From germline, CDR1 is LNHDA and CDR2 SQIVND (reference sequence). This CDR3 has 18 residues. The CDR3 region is CASSIAGLAGVVKNIQYF. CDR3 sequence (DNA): TGTGCCAGTAGTATAGCGGGACTAGCGGGAGTGGTCAAAAACATTCAGTACTTC.

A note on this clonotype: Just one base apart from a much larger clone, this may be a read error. For the CDR3, the DNA is TGTGCCAGCAGCCAGGGAGATGCTTCGACCCAGTACTTC. Protein: CASSQGDASTQYF. The chain combines TRBV14 with TRBJ2-5; weak D call: TRBD2 (5 bases). Germline V gene lookup returns CDR1 SGHDN and CDR2 FVKESK. Trimming removed 3 bases at V and 7 bases at J, with 12 bases between. The length of the CDR3 is 13 residues.

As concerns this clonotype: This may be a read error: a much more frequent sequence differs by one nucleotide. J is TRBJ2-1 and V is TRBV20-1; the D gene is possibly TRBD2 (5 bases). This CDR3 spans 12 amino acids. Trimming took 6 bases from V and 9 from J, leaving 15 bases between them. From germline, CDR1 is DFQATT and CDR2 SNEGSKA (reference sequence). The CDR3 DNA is TGCAGTGCCCCCTTCCGGGATACTGAGCAGTTCTTC. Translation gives CSAPFRDTEQFF.

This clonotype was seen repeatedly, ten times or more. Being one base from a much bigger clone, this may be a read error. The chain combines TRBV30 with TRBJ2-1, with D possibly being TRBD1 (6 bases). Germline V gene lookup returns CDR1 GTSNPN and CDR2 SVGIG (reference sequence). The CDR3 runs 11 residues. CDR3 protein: CAWSRGNEQSF. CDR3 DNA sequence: TGTGCCTGGTCCAGGGGAAATGAGCAGTCCTTC.

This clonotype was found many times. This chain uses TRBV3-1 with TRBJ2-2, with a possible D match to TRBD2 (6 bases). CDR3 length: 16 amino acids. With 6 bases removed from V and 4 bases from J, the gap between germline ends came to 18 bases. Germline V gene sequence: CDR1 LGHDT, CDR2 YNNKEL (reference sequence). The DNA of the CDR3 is TGTGCCAGCAGTCCACGTGCGGGGCCGGCCACCGGGGAGCTGTTTTTT. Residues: CASSPRAGPATGELFF.

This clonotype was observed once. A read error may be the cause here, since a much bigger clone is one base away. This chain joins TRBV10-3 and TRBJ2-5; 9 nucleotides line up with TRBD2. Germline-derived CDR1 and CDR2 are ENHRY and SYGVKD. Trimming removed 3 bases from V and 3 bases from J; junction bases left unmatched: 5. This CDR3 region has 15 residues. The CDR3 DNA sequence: TGTGCCATCAGTGACCGGACTAGCGCGAAAGAGACCCAGTACTTC. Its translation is CAISDRTSAKETQYF.

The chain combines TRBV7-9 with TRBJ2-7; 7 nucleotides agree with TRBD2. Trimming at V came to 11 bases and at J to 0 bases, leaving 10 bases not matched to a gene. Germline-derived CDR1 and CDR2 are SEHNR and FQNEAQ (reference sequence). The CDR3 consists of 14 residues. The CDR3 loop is CACGGSGGSYEQYF. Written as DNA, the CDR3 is TGTGCCTGTGGGGGATCGGGAGGCTCCTACGAGCAGTACTTC.

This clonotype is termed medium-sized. The CDR3 DNA reads as TGTGCCAGCAGCTCCGGGGGACAGGTTTACAATGAGCAGTTCTTC. This sequence encodes CASSSGGQVYNEQFF. V is TRBV11-2 and J is TRBJ2-1, with TRBD1 matching 8 bases. Germline V lookup: CDR1 SGHAT, CDR2 FQNNGV. J was trimmed by 4 bases and V by 4 bases; bases with no gene match: 6. CDR3 length equals 15 residues.

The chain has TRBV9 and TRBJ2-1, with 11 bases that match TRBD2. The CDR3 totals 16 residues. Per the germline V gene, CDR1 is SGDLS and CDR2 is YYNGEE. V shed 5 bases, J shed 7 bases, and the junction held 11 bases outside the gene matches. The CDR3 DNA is TGTGCCAGCAGAGCCAGACTAGCGGGAATAATTAATGAGCAGTTCTTC. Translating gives CASRARLAGIINEQFF.

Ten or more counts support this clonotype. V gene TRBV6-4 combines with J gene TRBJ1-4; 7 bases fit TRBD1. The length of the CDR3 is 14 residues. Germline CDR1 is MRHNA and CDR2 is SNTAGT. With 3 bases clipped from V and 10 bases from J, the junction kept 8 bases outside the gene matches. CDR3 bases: TGTGCCAGCAGTGAAGGACAGGCCAGGGTAAAACTGTTTTTT. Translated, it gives CASSEGQARVKLFF.

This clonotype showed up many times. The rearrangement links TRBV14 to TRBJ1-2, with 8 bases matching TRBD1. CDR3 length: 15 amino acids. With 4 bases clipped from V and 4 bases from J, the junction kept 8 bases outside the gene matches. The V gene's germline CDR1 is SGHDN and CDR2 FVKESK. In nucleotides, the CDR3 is TGTGCCAGCAGCCCTTCCTGGACAGGGACCTATGGCTACACCTTC. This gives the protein CASSPSWTGTYGYTF.

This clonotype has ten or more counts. In DNA, the CDR3 is TGTGCCAGCAGCTCCCGGACAGGGACGTTCTATTCACCCCTCCACTTT. Amino acid sequence: CASSSRTGTFYSPLHF. The chain recombines TRBV7-2 with TRBJ1-6; 8 nucleotides agree with TRBD1. Germline V gives CDR1 SGHTA, CDR2 FQGNSA. The CDR3 contains 16 residues. The V segment lost 4 bases and the J segment 8 bases; nucleotides outside the gene matches: 10.

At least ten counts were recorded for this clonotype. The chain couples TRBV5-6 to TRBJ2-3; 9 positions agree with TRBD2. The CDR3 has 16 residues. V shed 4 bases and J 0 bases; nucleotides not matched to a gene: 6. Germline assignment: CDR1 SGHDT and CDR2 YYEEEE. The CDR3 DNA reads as TGTGCCAGCAGCATCGGGACTAGCCGTAGCACAGATACGCAGTATTTT. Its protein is CASSIGTSRSTDTQYF.

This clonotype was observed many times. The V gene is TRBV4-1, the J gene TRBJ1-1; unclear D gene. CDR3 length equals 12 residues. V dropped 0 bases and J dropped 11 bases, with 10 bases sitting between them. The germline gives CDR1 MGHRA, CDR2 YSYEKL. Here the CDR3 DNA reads TGCGCCAGCAGCCAAGATGGAGGGATGGCTTTCTTT. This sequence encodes CASSQDGGMAFF.